These 23 T cell receptor beta chains were sequenced from one sample in a study of long-term antiretroviral therapy in people with HIV. It was version v3.0 of the immunoSEQ assay that was run at survey level. Only in-frame clones appear in the TCRdb table, and some are missing; sequencing was by immunoSEQ multiplex PCR. There are about 48,000 clones in the sample; around 84% occur only once, and around 3% lies in the top ten. This specimen was unsorted PBMCs, taken 0.8 years after starting antiretroviral therapy. Receptor source: a woman younger than 30 with HIV.

This clone was found a few times. This sequence joins TRBV9 and TRBJ1-5; D uncertain. The CDR3 consists of 13 residues. Germline V gene sequence: CDR1 SGDLS, CDR2 YYNGEE. The V end was cut by 3 bases, the J end by 0 bases, with 4 bases between. The CDR3 DNA sequence: TGTGCCAGCAGCGCTTATAGCAATCAGCCCCAGCATTTT. It is translated as CASSAYSNQPQHF. The full variable domain, in which reference TRBV9 and TRBJ1-5 provide the parts outside the CDR3, is DSGVTQTPKHLITATGQRVTLRCSPRSGDLSVYWYQQSLDQGLQFLIQYYNGEERAKGNILERFSAQQFPDLHSELNLSSLELGDSALYFCASSAYSNQPQHFGDGTRLSIL.

The V and J genes are TRBV5-7 and TRBJ1-2; possibly TRBD1 for D (6 bases). TRBV5-7 is classed as an ORF, of uncertain function. The CDR3 contains 15 residues. V was clipped by 5 bases and J by 4 bases, with 18 bases between them. The CDR3 DNA reads TGTGCCAGCAGGTTGTGGGGGCAGACCCCCTATGGCTACACCTTC. Translating gives CASRLWGQTPYGYTF.

This clone was recorded once. The chain has TRBV6-5 and TRBJ1-2, with D possibly being TRBD1 (5 bases). The germline V gene has CDR1 MNHEY and CDR2 SVGAGI. V lost 7 bases and J lost 3, with 15 bases in between. This CDR3 spans 14 amino acids. The CDR3 spells CASIGPGPHYGYTF. In DNA form, the CDR3 reads TGTGCCAGCATAGGCCCGGGACCCCACTATGGCTACACCTTC.

This chain connects TRBV19 to TRBJ2-6; D is ambiguous. Trimming took 7 bases from V and 4 from J, leaving 17 bases between them. The CDR3 contains 16 residues. Germline values: CDR1 LNHDA, CDR2 SQIVND (reference sequence). The chain's CDR3 is CASNGLRQAGANVLTF. CDR3 sequence (DNA): TGTGCCAGTAATGGGCTTCGGCAGGCCGGGGCCAACGTCCTGACTTTC.

The V call is TRBV13, the J call TRBJ2-5; D is unresolved. This CDR3 contains 14 residues. Between the trimmed V and J ends, which lost 5 bases and 5 bases, there was a span of 15 bases. CDR1 is PRHDT, CDR2 FYEKMQ, per germline (reference sequence). The CDR3 spells CASSPSGGPETQYF. CDR3 bases: TGTGCCAGCAGCCCCTCCGGCGGCCCCGAGACCCAGTACTTC. The full variable domain, with the rest looked up from reference TRBV13 and TRBJ2-5, is AAGVIQSPRHLIKEKRETATLKCYPIPRHDTVYWYQQGPGQDPQFLISFYEKMQSDKGSIPDRFSAQQFSDYHSELNMSSLELGDSALYFCASSPSGGPETQYFGPGTRLLVL.

J is TRBJ1-2 and V is TRBV14, with D maybe TRBD1 (5 bases). The CDR3 runs 14 residues. Germline V CDR1 and CDR2: SGHDN, FVKESK. With 4 bases removed from V and 4 bases from J, the gap between germline ends came to 13 bases. The CDR3 loop is CASSPSSRAYGYTF. Here the CDR3 DNA reads TGTGCCAGCAGCCCTTCGAGCAGGGCCTATGGCTACACCTTC.

The chain carries TRBV6-1 and TRBJ1-2; unclear D gene. The germline V gene has CDR1 MNHNS and CDR2 SASEGT. CDR3 length: 13 residues. Trimming removed 8 bases at V and 0 bases at J, with 10 bases between. As DNA, the CDR3 is TGTGCCAGCGGGCAAGGACCTAACTATGGCTACACCTTC. Translating it yields CASGQGPNYGYTF.

The genes are TRBV9 and TRBJ1-4, with D uncertain. The V end was cut by 4 bases, the J end by 2 bases, with 15 bases between. The CDR3 runs to 16 residues. From germline, CDR1 is SGDLS and CDR2 YYNGEE. CDR3 region: CASSPRRGGTNEKLFF. The DNA of the CDR3 is TGTGCCAGCAGCCCACGGCGGGGTGGGACTAATGAAAAACTGTTTTTT.

The CDR3 bases are TGCGCCAGCAGCCAAGATGGGTATACGCAGTATTTT. Residues: CASSQDGYTQYF. The chain is built from TRBV4-3 and TRBJ2-3, with D hard to call. Trimming removed 0 bases at V and 7 bases at J, with 5 bases between. This CDR3 has 12 amino acids. CDR1 is LGHNA and CDR2 is YSLEER in the germline V gene.

This chain connects TRBV7-9 to TRBJ2-7; 7 bases match TRBD1. V shed 2 bases, J shed 2 bases, and the junction held 6 bases outside the gene matches. This CDR3 region has 15 residues. Germline CDR1 is SEHNR and CDR2 is FQNEAQ (reference sequence). Here the CDR3 DNA reads TGTGCCAGCAGCTTAAGAATAGGGACAGCCTACGAGCAGTACTTC. Translating it yields CASSLRIGTAYEQYF.

The V and J genes are TRBV27 and TRBJ2-7; TRBD1 aligns across 7 bases. The germline V gene has CDR1 MNHEY and CDR2 SMNVEV (reference sequence). The CDR3 covers 15 residues. J was trimmed by 3 bases and V by 2 bases; bases with no gene match: 7. The CDR3 sequence: CASSLLGTAIYEQYF. The CDR3, as DNA: TGTGCCAGCAGTTTACTCGGGACAGCGATCTACGAGCAGTACTTC.

The chain uses TRBV14 and TRBJ1-4; D possibly corresponds to TRBD1 (5 bases). This CDR3 is built from 15 residues. Germline assignment: CDR1 SGHDN and CDR2 FVKESK. V gave up 1 base and J gave up 3 bases, with 9 bases separating them. CDR3 sequence (DNA): TGTGCCAGCAGCCAAGTGTTGGGACCTAATGAAAAACTGTTTTTT. Translating it yields CASSQVLGPNEKLFF.

The chain employs TRBV9 and TRBJ2-7; D ambiguous. The germline V gene encodes CDR1 SGDLS and CDR2 YYNGEE. The germline V and J ends were trimmed by 5 bases and 3 bases, with 18 bases remaining between them. The CDR3 is 15 amino acids. The DNA for the CDR3 is TGTGCCAGCAGTCCTATAGCCGTTCCGTTCTACGAGCAGTACTTC. Residues: CASSPIAVPFYEQYF.

This chain connects TRBV4-3 to TRBJ2-7; no clear D. V was pared by 4 bases and J by 2 bases, with 18 bases between. The germline V gene has CDR1 LGHNA and CDR2 YSLEER. There are 16 residues in the CDR3. CDR3 amino acids: CASSRALDRAPYEQYF. The CDR3 nucleotides are TGCGCCAGCAGCCGGGCGTTGGACCGAGCCCCCTACGAGCAGTACTTC.

Here the CDR3 DNA reads TGTGCCAGCAGCTTAGAGCCAATACTAGCGGTTTCCTACAATGAGCAGTTCTTC. Its protein is CASSLEPILAVSYNEQFF. This chain uses TRBV7-9 with TRBJ2-1, with 8 bases identical to TRBD2. Germline CDR1 SEHNR, CDR2 FQNEAQ (reference sequence). J lost 1 base, V lost 1 base, and 9 bases had no gene match. The length of the CDR3 is 18 residues.

The rearrangement uses TRBV11-3 and TRBJ2-3; D remains ambiguous. Looked up from germline, CDR1 is SGHNT and CDR2 is YENEEA. The CDR3 totals 13 residues. Trimming cost V 2 bases and J 2 bases, with 5 bases left between them. The CDR3 DNA reads TGTGCCAGCAGCTTAAATCCCACAGATACGCAGTATTTT. Protein sequence: CASSLNPTDTQYF.

This rearrangement joins TRBV2 to TRBJ2-1; D uncertain. V was pared by 0 bases and J by 14 bases, with 11 bases between. There are 12 residues in the CDR3. Germline V gives CDR1 SNHLY, CDR2 FYNNEI. The CDR3 DNA reads TGTGCCAGCAGTGAAGCAGTTGGGCGTGAGTTCTTC. Translation gives CASSEAVGREFF.

The chain joins TRBV4-3 to TRBJ2-1; D is possibly TRBD2 (6 bases). CDR1 is LGHNA and CDR2 is YSLEER in the germline V gene. Trimming took off 1 base at V and 5 bases at J, with 9 bases between the two ends. The CDR3 covers 14 residues. In DNA, the CDR3 is TGCGCCAGCAGCCAAGGGGTAGCGGACAATGAGCAGTTCTTC. Translation: CASSQGVADNEQFF.

Written as DNA, the CDR3 is TGTGCCAGCAGGGGGAATCGGGACTACCCTCGGAACGAGCAGTACTTC. This sequence encodes CASRGNRDYPRNEQYF. V gene TRBV19 combines with J gene TRBJ2-7; D might be TRBD1 or TRBD2, each matching 7 bases. Germline V gene data show CDR1 as LNHDA and CDR2 as SQIVND (reference sequence). The CDR3 is 16 residues long. V was pared by 9 bases and J by 5 bases, with 26 bases between.

The rearrangement uses TRBV19 and TRBJ1-2; D may be TRBD1 (5 bases). V lost 11 bases and J 7 bases, leaving 20 bases between the germline ends. The CDR3 contains 13 residues. Per the germline V gene, CDR1 is LNHDA and CDR2 is SQIVND (reference sequence). The chain's CDR3 is CAVPSGHGGGYTF. DNA of the CDR3: TGTGCCGTTCCTTCCGGACACGGGGGTGGCTACACCTTC.

This clone was found many times. The CDR3 loop reads CASSISDRAGELFF. The CDR3 DNA sequence: TGTGCCAGTAGTATTAGCGACAGGGCCGGGGAGCTGTTTTTT. The chain combines TRBV19 with TRBJ2-2, with 7 bases identical to TRBD1. J gave up 6 bases and V 3 bases, and 4 bases lay outside the gene matches. Germline V CDR1 and CDR2: LNHDA, SQIVND (reference sequence). The CDR3 consists of 14 residues.

The DNA of the CDR3 is TGTGCCAGCAGCTCTAGCCCCGAGACCTACGAGCAGTACTTC. This encodes CASSSSPETYEQYF. The rearrangement uses TRBV7-6 and TRBJ2-7, with D perhaps TRBD2 (5 bases). This CDR3 contains 14 residues. Germline-derived CDR1 and CDR2 are SGHVS and FNYEAQ. V was clipped by 4 bases and J by 2 bases, with 12 bases between them.

The V and J genes are TRBV18 and TRBJ2-3, with TRBD1 identical over 9 bases. Trimming cost V 3 bases and J 3 bases; bases outside gene matches: 4. There are 15 residues in the CDR3. Germline loops: CDR1 KGHSH, CDR2 LQKENI. The CDR3, as DNA: TGTGCCAGCTCACCGCCGGGACAGGGAACAGATACGCAGTATTTT. Amino acids: CASSPPGQGTDTQYF.